Presented here are 24 T cell receptor beta chains from one specimen sequenced in a study of blood T cell repertoires in COVID-19. Some clones are missing from TCRdb's copy, which holds only in-frame ones; the method was immunoSEQ multiplex PCR. Of approximately 250,000 clones in the sample, about 89% are singletons; the top ten hold more than 3.5%. Sequences were obtained from PBMCs or T cells enriched from blood (not recorded which). Receptors were obtained from a woman between 25 and 40 years old who had recovered from COVID-19.

This chain links TRBV4-3 with TRBJ1-6; tentatively, D is TRBD1 (6 bases). The V gene's germline CDR1 is LGHNA and CDR2 YSLEER. The CDR3 length is 14 residues. Trimming cost V 1 base and J 7 bases, with 8 bases left between them. The CDR3 spells CASSQGTVNSPLHF. For the CDR3, the DNA is TGCGCCAGCAGCCAAGGGACAGTGAATTCACCCCTCCACTTT.

The rearrangement joins TRBV29-1 to TRBJ1-1; TRBD1 agrees at 9 bases. The CDR3 contains 13 residues. Per germline, CDR1 SQVTM and CDR2 ANQGSEA. V lost 7 bases, J lost 3 bases, and 6 bases stayed unmatched. CDR3 bases: TGCAGCGGCCACAGGGGGCTCGACACTGAAGCTTTCTTT. Its protein is CSGHRGLDTEAFF.

The V gene is TRBV9, the J gene TRBJ1-4; the match to TRBD1 covers 7 bases. V was pared by 4 bases and J by 6 bases, with 9 bases of the junction left unmatched. CDR1 is SGDLS, CDR2 YYNGEE, per germline. CDR3 length: 15 residues. CDR3 coding DNA: TGTGCCAGCAGCCCCGGACAGGAAAGTCATGAAAAACTGTTTTTT. Amino acid sequence: CASSPGQESHEKLFF. Drawing the rest from reference TRBV9 and TRBJ1-4, the complete variable domain is DSGVTQTPKHLITATGQRVTLRCSPRSGDLSVYWYQQSLDQGLQFLIQYYNGEERAKGNILERFSAQQFPDLHSELNLSSLELGDSALYFCASSPGQESHEKLFFGSGTQLSVL.

CDR3 coding DNA: TGTGCCAGCTCACCCGAAGCCTTTCGGACAGGGGCAACTAATGAAAAACTGTTTTTT. This gives the protein CASSPEAFRTGATNEKLFF. The chain is built from TRBV18 and TRBJ1-4, with 9 positions matching TRBD1. The CDR3 length is 19 residues. The V and J ends lost 3 bases and 0 bases, in that order; junction bases with no gene match: 11. Germline V gives CDR1 KGHSH, CDR2 LQKENI. The full variable domain, rest sourced from reference TRBV18 and TRBJ1-4, is NAGVMQNPRHLVRRRGQEARLRCSPMKGHSHVYWYRQLPEEGLKFMVYLQKENIIDESGMPKERFSAEFPKEGPSILRIQQVVRGDSAAYFCASSPEAFRTGATNEKLFFGSGTQLSVL.

This chain uses TRBV27 with TRBJ2-7; D is possibly TRBD2 (6 bases). The CDR3 runs to 13 residues. The ends were cut back, 3 bases at V and 4 bases at J, with 10 bases in the middle. Germline lookup yields CDR1 MNHEY and CDR2 SMNVEV (reference sequence). As DNA, the CDR3 is TGTGCCAGCAGTTTGGGACTGGGGTACGAGCAGTACTTC. Translation: CASSLGLGYEQYF.

The J gene is TRBJ1-1, the V gene TRBV10-3, with D perhaps matching TRBD1 (5 bases). Per the germline V gene, CDR1 is ENHRY and CDR2 is SYGVKD. CDR3 length: 13 amino acids. The ends were cut back, 5 bases at V and 6 bases at J, with 13 bases in the middle. CDR3 sequence: CAISFRGNAEAFF. CDR3 nucleotides: TGTGCCATCAGTTTTCGGGGGAATGCTGAAGCTTTCTTT.

The rearrangement uses TRBV5-4 and TRBJ2-2; D possibly corresponds to TRBD2 (7 bases). With 5 bases removed from V and 0 bases from J, the gap between germline ends came to 14 bases. The V gene's germline CDR1 is SGHNT and CDR2 YYREEE (reference sequence). The CDR3 sequence is 16 residues long. The DNA for the CDR3 is TGTGCCAGCAGGGGGGCGGGGGCGGCGAACACCGGGGAGCTGTTTTTT. Translated, it gives CASRGAGAANTGELFF. Drawing the rest from reference TRBV5-4 and TRBJ2-2, the complete variable domain is ETGVTQSPTHLIKTRGQQVTLRCSSQSGHNTVSWYQQALGQGPQFIFQYYREEENGRGNFPPRFSGLQFPNYSSELNVNALELDDSALYLCASRGAGAANTGELFFGEGSRLTVL.

The CDR3 DNA reads as TGTGCCAGCAGTGAAGGAGGGGGACCCTATGGCTACACCTTC. Residues: CASSEGGGPYGYTF. This chain connects TRBV6-1 to TRBJ1-2; D may be TRBD1 (6 bases). The CDR3 is made up of 14 amino acids. The germline V gene has CDR1 MNHNS and CDR2 SASEGT. Deletions cut 1 base from V and 4 bases from J, with 10 bases between.

The chain combines TRBV27 with TRBJ1-5, with 8 positions matching TRBD1. V gave up 8 bases and J gave up 0 bases; unmatched junction bases: 3. The germline V gene has CDR1 MNHEY and CDR2 SMNVEV (reference sequence). The CDR3 has 14 residues. CDR3 coding DNA: TGTGCCAGCGGAGACAGGGGTAGCAATCAGCCCCAGCATTTT. Encoded protein: CASGDRGSNQPQHF.

The genes are TRBV7-9 and TRBJ1-6; TRBD1 matches at 12 bases. The CDR3 is 13 amino acids. Germline loops: CDR1 SEHNR, CDR2 FQNEAQ (reference sequence). After removal of 8 bases from V and 9 bases from J, the junction contained 2 bases not matched to a gene. The CDR3 sequence: CASEGQGASPLHF. The CDR3 DNA reads TGTGCCAGCGAGGGACAGGGGGCTTCACCCCTCCACTTT.

V and J are TRBV6-1 and TRBJ1-2; no clear D. The V gene's germline CDR1 is MNHNS and CDR2 SASEGT. CDR3 length: 15 residues. V lost 0 bases, J lost 7 bases, and 15 bases lay in between. Written as DNA, the CDR3 is TGTGCCAGCAGTGAAGCGCGAAGGAGGGTAGGTGGCTACACCTTC. It encodes CASSEARRRVGGYTF.

V gene TRBV27 combines with J gene TRBJ2-7; the match to TRBD1 covers 8 bases. Germline V gene sequence: CDR1 MNHEY, CDR2 SMNVEV (reference sequence). The CDR3 contains 16 residues. The V segment lost 4 bases and the J segment 3 bases; nucleotides outside the gene matches: 11. The CDR3 sequence is CASSSKPRDRNYEQYF. Here the CDR3 DNA reads TGTGCCAGCAGTTCCAAACCCAGGGACAGGAACTACGAGCAGTACTTC.

The chain has TRBV19 and TRBJ2-4, with 8 bases aligning to TRBD2. J lost 4 bases, V lost 10 bases, and 9 bases had no gene match. Germline CDR1 and CDR2: LNHDA and SQIVND (reference sequence). This CDR3 region has 14 residues. Here the CDR3 reads CATRREGEKNIQYF. In nucleotides, the CDR3 is TGTGCCACCCGACGGGAGGGAGAGAAAAACATTCAGTACTTC.

The rearrangement joins TRBV7-2 to TRBJ2-5; D is possibly TRBD1 (6 bases). V gave up 1 base and J gave up 5 bases, with 17 bases separating them. This CDR3 spans 16 amino acids. CDR1 and CDR2 (germline): SGHTA, FQGNSA. The CDR3 loop is CASSLVAGEVGETQYF. The DNA of the CDR3 is TGTGCCAGCAGCTTAGTTGCAGGGGAAGTCGGGGAGACCCAGTACTTC. The full variable domain, rest sourced from reference TRBV7-2 and TRBJ2-5, is GAGVSQSPSNKVTEKGKDVELRCDPISGHTALYWYRQSLGQGLEFLIYFQGNSAPDKSGLPSDRFSAERTGGSVSTLTIQRTQQEDSAVYLCASSLVAGEVGETQYFGPGTRLLVL.

The chain uses TRBV5-1 and TRBJ2-7, with 9 bases fitting TRBD1. The CDR3 covers 14 residues. The V gene's germline CDR1 is SGHRS and CDR2 YFSETQ. The V gene end was trimmed by 0 bases and the J gene end by 4 bases; junction bases not matched to a gene: 2. The CDR3, as DNA: TGCGCCAGCAGCTTGGGACAGGGGGGGTACGAGCAGTACTTC. Amino acids: CASSLGQGGYEQYF.

The chain uses TRBV6-4 and TRBJ1-3; 7 nucleotides match TRBD1. The V segment lost 6 bases and the J segment 4 bases; nucleotides outside the gene matches: 9. Per germline, CDR1 MRHNA and CDR2 SNTAGT. The CDR3 extends over 15 amino acids. CDR3 DNA: TGTGCCAGCAGCTTCGACAGGGAAGAGGGAAACACCATATATTTT. This encodes CASSFDREEGNTIYF.

This rearrangement joins TRBV6-5 to TRBJ1-2; 10 nucleotides match TRBD1. V lost 6 bases and J lost 3; bases outside the gene matches: 7. Germline V CDR1 and CDR2: MNHEY, SVGAGI. The CDR3 loop spans 15 amino acids. In nucleotides, the CDR3 is TGTGCCAGCAGGAGGACAGGGGGGTTTGACTATGGCTACACCTTC. Translation gives CASRRTGGFDYGYTF.

This clone was counted between two and nine times. V gene TRBV28 combines with J gene TRBJ1-1; 9 bases map to TRBD1. Germline-derived CDR1 and CDR2 are MDHEN and SYDVKM. V was clipped by 6 bases and J by 6 bases; unmatched bases: 11. The CDR3 spans 15 residues. The CDR3 coding sequence is TGTGCCAGCAGCCCATCCGGGACAGGGATACCTGAAGCTTTCTTT. Amino acids: CASSPSGTGIPEAFF.

This chain joins TRBV11-3 and TRBJ2-1, with 7 bases matching TRBD1. The CDR3 length is 16 residues. Germline CDR1 and CDR2: SGHNT and YENEEA. J was trimmed by 4 bases and V by 4 bases; bases with no gene match: 10. CDR3 in amino acids: CASSSSWDSSYNEQFF. The CDR3 DNA sequence: TGTGCCAGCAGCTCGTCCTGGGACAGCAGTTACAATGAGCAGTTCTTC.

The chain is built from TRBV2 and TRBJ2-1; a weak D match, TRBD1 (6 bases). Germline CDR1 is SNHLY and CDR2 is FYNNEI. CDR3 length equals 14 residues. V lost 1 base and J lost 4, with 8 bases in between. The CDR3 protein is CASSEGRGYNEQFF. The CDR3 DNA sequence: TGTGCCAGCAGTGAAGGCAGGGGTTACAATGAGCAGTTCTTC.

V and J are TRBV28 and TRBJ1-3; D is unresolved. There are 13 residues in the CDR3. V was cut by 8 bases and J by 2 bases, with 10 bases left in between. In germline, CDR1 is MDHEN, CDR2 SYDVKM. CDR3 amino acids: CASLAGTGNTIYF. CDR3 DNA: TGTGCCAGCTTGGCAGGCACTGGAAACACCATATATTTT. Based on the CDR3 plus reference TRBV28 and TRBJ1-3, the full variable domain is DVKVTQSSRYLVKRTGEKVFLECVQDMDHENMFWYRQDPGLGLRLIYFSYDVKMKEKGDIPEGYSVSREKKERFSLILESASTNQTSMYLCASLAGTGNTIYFGEGSWLTVV.

V is TRBV7-2 and J is TRBJ2-2; 8 bases agree with TRBD2. V was pared by 3 bases and J by 8 bases, with 2 bases of the junction left unmatched. The CDR3 spans 13 residues. CDR1 is SGHTA, CDR2 FQGNSA, per germline. The CDR3 region is CASSFGGRGELFF. CDR3 nucleotides: TGTGCCAGCAGCTTCGGCGGGAGGGGGGAGCTGTTTTTT.

The table lists this clone with a count of one. This chain links TRBV28 with TRBJ1-4; D unclear. The germline V and J ends were trimmed by 8 bases and 5 bases, with 12 bases remaining between them. CDR3 length: 13 residues. Germline-derived CDR1 and CDR2 are MDHEN and SYDVKM. CDR3 coding DNA: TGTGCCAGCTGCGGAGCCTTAAATGAAAAACTGTTTTTT. Its translation is CASCGALNEKLFF.

The V call is TRBV4-1, the J call TRBJ2-7; 7 nucleotides match TRBD1. The length of the CDR3 is 16 residues. The germline V gene encodes CDR1 MGHRA and CDR2 YSYEKL. Trimming took 4 bases from V and 0 from J; bases not matched to a gene: 9. The CDR3 DNA sequence: TGCGCCAGCAGCCGCCTGGGGACAGCACCCTCCTACGAGCAGTACTTC. Its translation: CASSRLGTAPSYEQYF.